These 17 T cell receptor beta chains were sequenced from one sample in a study of spatial heterogeneity in lung cancer. TCRdb processed the 5' RACE reads anew with MiXCR; each CDR3 protein has one entry. The sample carries 2,500 to 3,000 distinct CDR3 sequences, over 10% recorded once. This sample's time point: sample taken at primary tumor resection. Unsorted tumor, nontumor lung tissue or cryopreserved PBMC supplied the whole RNA. This material consisted of normal lung tissue next to the tumor, taken at surgery. The receptors shown here come from a male donor with early-stage non-small cell lung cancer.

This clonotype is categorized as medium-sized (0.01 to 0.1%). The chain carries TRBV7-9 and TRBJ1-5; no definite D call. The V end was cut by 4 bases, the J end by 5 bases, with 6 bases between. This CDR3 has 12 residues. The germline CDR1 and CDR2 sequences are SEHNR and FQNEAQ (reference sequence). The CDR3 region is CASSYLDQPQHF. Written as DNA, the CDR3 is TGTGCCAGCAGCTATCTGGATCAGCCCCAGCATTTT.

This clonotype is classed as medium-sized. J is TRBJ1-1 and V is TRBV11-2; TRBD1 aligns across 7 bases. This CDR3 region has 15 residues. V dropped 2 bases and J dropped 2; count of bases not matched to a gene: 5. Looked up from germline, CDR1 is SGHAT and CDR2 is FQNNGV. CDR3 region: CASSLPGQYNTEAFF. The CDR3 region has the DNA TGTGCCAGCAGCTTACCGGGACAGTACAACACTGAAGCTTTCTTT.

By frequency in the sample, this clonotype is hyperexpanded. The chain uses TRBV28 and TRBJ2-7; TRBD1 matches at 10 bases. The junction had 7 bases not matched to a gene; V was cut back by 4 bases and J by 1 base. This CDR3 comprises 16 residues. Germline loops: CDR1 MDHEN, CDR2 SYDVKM. In DNA, the CDR3 is TGTGCCAGCAGTTACCACCGGGACAGGGGTTCCTACGAGCAGTACTTC. Translation: CASSYHRDRGSYEQYF.

CDR3 in amino acids: CASTGDFAAGEQFF. The DNA for the CDR3 is TGTGCCAGCACTGGGGACTTCGCGGCAGGAGAGCAGTTCTTC. This chain links TRBV25-1 with TRBJ2-1; D perhaps matches TRBD2 (6 bases). The CDR3 is 14 amino acids. V was cut by 7 bases and J by 10 bases, with 20 bases left in between. CDR1 and CDR2 (germline): MGHDK, SYGVNS.

Here the CDR3 reads CASTPLRGGTEAFF. The DNA of the CDR3 is TGCGCCAGCACCCCGTTGCGGGGAGGCACTGAAGCTTTCTTT. The chain couples TRBV5-1 to TRBJ1-1, with D uncertain. Germline V CDR1 and CDR2: SGHRS, YFSETQ. V was trimmed by 6 bases and J by 4 bases, leaving 16 bases between them. The CDR3 is 14 residues long.

Judged by abundance, this clonotype is medium-sized. V gene TRBV20-1 combines with J gene TRBJ2-7; D ambiguous. Germline assignment: CDR1 DFQATT and CDR2 SNEGSKA (reference sequence). The CDR3 is 12 amino acids. V was pared by 7 bases and J by 5 bases, with 15 bases between. The CDR3 bases are TGCAGTGGCGAACGAGGTACCGACGAGCAGTACTTC. Translation gives CSGERGTDEQYF.

This clonotype appeared many times. J is TRBJ2-3 and V is TRBV18; D is uncertain. The CDR3 spans 12 residues. Looked up from germline, CDR1 is KGHSH and CDR2 is LQKENI. Trimming took 2 bases from V and 5 from J, leaving 5 bases between them. The CDR3 loop reads CASSPSEDTQYF. Here the CDR3 DNA reads TGTGCCAGCTCACCATCGGAAGATACGCAGTATTTT.

By proportion, this clonotype is medium-sized. This sequence joins TRBV7-2 and TRBJ1-6; D ambiguous. V shed 6 bases and J shed 10 bases, with 16 bases lying between them. Germline assignment: CDR1 SGHTA and CDR2 FQGNSA. The CDR3 consists of 14 residues. The CDR3 here is CASSRTGSSSPLHF. In nucleotides, the CDR3 is TGTGCCAGCAGTCGTACCGGGAGTAGCTCACCCCTCCACTTT.

This clonotype qualifies as medium-sized. The J gene is TRBJ2-7, the V gene TRBV25-1; D is tentatively TRBD1 or TRBD2 (6 bases each). V shed 1 base and J shed 7 bases, with 11 bases lying between them. CDR3 length: 13 residues. CDR1 MGHDK and CDR2 SYGVNS come from the germline V gene. The chain's CDR3 is CASSEWGAAEQYF. In DNA, the CDR3 is TGTGCCAGCAGTGAATGGGGGGCGGCTGAGCAGTACTTC.

By its share, this clonotype is medium-sized (0.01 to 0.1%). CDR3 bases: TGCAGCGTTCCAACAGACAGGGGCAACAATGAGCAGTTCTTC. The encoded protein is CSVPTDRGNNEQFF. This chain joins TRBV29-1 and TRBJ2-1; 8 bases fit TRBD1. The germline V gene has CDR1 SQVTM and CDR2 ANQGSEA. With 5 bases clipped from V and 5 bases from J, the junction kept 8 bases outside the gene matches. This CDR3 comprises 14 residues.

This clonotype is termed medium-sized (0.01 to 0.1%). The chain has TRBV5-1 and TRBJ2-7; 9 nucleotides line up with TRBD1. Germline-derived CDR1 and CDR2 are SGHRS and YFSETQ. CDR3 size: 16 residues. Trimming removed 4 bases from V and 1 base from J; junction bases left unmatched: 9. The CDR3 is CASSPSLGQGSYEQYF. The CDR3 DNA follows: TGCGCCAGCAGCCCTTCTTTGGGACAGGGTTCCTACGAGCAGTACTTC.

This clonotype is judged medium-sized. The chain couples TRBV29-1 to TRBJ2-5, with D possibly being TRBD1 or TRBD2 (5 bases each). Trimming shortened V by 6 bases and J by 5 bases, and 28 bases separated the two germline ends. The CDR3 loop spans 17 amino acids. CDR1 and CDR2 from the germline V gene are SQVTM and ANQGSEA. The CDR3 is CSVRGDRMGLKRETQYF. In DNA, the CDR3 is TGCAGCGTCCGGGGAGACAGAATGGGGCTAAAAAGGGAGACCCAGTACTTC.

As for this clonotype: An end of the junction differs from the germline gene, which may be a read error. The chain joins TRBV5-1 to TRBJ2-7, with TRBD2 identical over 11 bases. Looked up from germline, CDR1 is SGHRS and CDR2 is YFSETQ. The CDR3 runs 15 residues. CDR3 amino acids: CTSSELTSGSNEQYF. In DNA, the CDR3 is TGCACCAGCAGCGAACTCACTAGCGGGAGTAACGAGCAGTACTTC.

Judged by abundance, this clonotype is medium-sized (0.01 to 0.1%). The chain links TRBV2 to TRBJ2-5; a possible D gene is TRBD2 (5 bases). V lost 6 bases and J lost 5, with 10 bases in between. The CDR3 has 12 residues. Per germline, CDR1 SNHLY and CDR2 FYNNEI. The CDR3 loop reads CASRTTGETQYF. The DNA of the CDR3 is TGTGCCAGCAGAACAACGGGGGAGACCCAGTACTTC.

Worth noting for this clonotype: This may stem from a read error, because a much larger clone lies one nucleotide away. V gene TRBV20-1 combines with J gene TRBJ2-6, with D possibly matching TRBD2 (6 bases). This CDR3 spans 13 amino acids. Germline V gene sequence: CDR1 DFQATT, CDR2 SNEGSKA (reference sequence). In nucleotides, the CDR3 is TGCAGTGCTTGGGACTCTGGGTCCAACGTCCTGACTTTC. This codes for CSAWDSGSNVLTF.

This clonotype counts as medium-sized. The chain employs TRBV27 and TRBJ2-5; maybe TRBD2 (6 bases). In germline, CDR1 is MNHEY, CDR2 SMNVEV (reference sequence). The CDR3 sequence is 16 residues long. V lost 3 bases and J 2 bases, leaving 16 bases between the germline ends. This chain's CDR3 is CASSFLKGLIQETQYF. The CDR3 DNA is TGTGCCAGCAGTTTCCTAAAGGGACTCATACAAGAGACCCAGTACTTC.

By its share, this clonotype is medium-sized. V is TRBV12-3 or TRBV12-4 and J is TRBJ1-1; perhaps TRBD1 as D (5 bases). This CDR3 comprises 14 residues. Between the trimmed V and J ends, which lost 6 bases and 1 base, there was a span of 12 bases. CDR3 sequence (DNA): TGTGCCAGCAGCCCGGGGCTAGGGAACACTGAAGCTTTCTTT. This sequence encodes CASSPGLGNTEAFF.